Sequencing of this T cell receptor beta chain was carried out in a study of blood T cell repertoires in COVID-19. Across the study: The study drew acute and convalescent COVID-19 samples from the United States, Italy and Spain. PBMCs, B-cell-depleted T cells, or T cells provided the cDNA or gDNA that made up the material.

Germline V gene sequence: CDR1 MNHEY, CDR2 SMNVEV (reference sequence). V lost 6 bases, J lost 4 bases, and 4 bases stayed unmatched. This CDR3 region has 14 residues. The authors' processing: From reference gene primer amplification, estimates of nucleated cell counts were derived. TCRdb's copy holds only in-frame clones and misses some; the assay was immunoSEQ multiplex PCR. The V and J calls and the clone size are those of that table, but D and trimming were determined from the DNA. The sample has 68,000 or so clones, just over 85% seen once. The TCR was taken from a man aged 50-59 years with acute or convalescent COVID-19. The V and J genes are TRBV27 and TRBJ2-2; TRBD2 matches 8 bases. The sample comprised peripheral blood. CDR3 bases: TGTGCCAGCAGCTTCGGGACTAGCACCGGGGAGCTGTTTTTT. Translating gives CASSFGTSTGELFF.